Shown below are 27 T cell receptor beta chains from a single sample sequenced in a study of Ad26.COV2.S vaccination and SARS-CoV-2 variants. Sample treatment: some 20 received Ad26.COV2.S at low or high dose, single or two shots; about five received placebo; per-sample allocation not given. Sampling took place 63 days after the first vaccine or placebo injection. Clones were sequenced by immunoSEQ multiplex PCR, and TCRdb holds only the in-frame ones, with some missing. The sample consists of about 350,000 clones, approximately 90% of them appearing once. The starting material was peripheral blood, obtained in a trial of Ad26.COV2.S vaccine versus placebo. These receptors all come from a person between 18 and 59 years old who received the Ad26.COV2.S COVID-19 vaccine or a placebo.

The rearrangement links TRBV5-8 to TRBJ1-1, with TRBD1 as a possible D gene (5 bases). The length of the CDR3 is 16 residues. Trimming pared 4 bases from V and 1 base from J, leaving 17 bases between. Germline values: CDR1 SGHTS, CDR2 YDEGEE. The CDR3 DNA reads TGTGCCAGCAGCCCCCGACAGCTCTTTGGGAACACTGAAGCTTTCTTT. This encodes CASSPRQLFGNTEAFF.

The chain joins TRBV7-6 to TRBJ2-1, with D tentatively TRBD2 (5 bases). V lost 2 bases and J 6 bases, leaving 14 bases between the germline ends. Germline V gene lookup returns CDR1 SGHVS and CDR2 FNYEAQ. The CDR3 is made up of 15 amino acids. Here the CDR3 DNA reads TGTGCCAGCAGCTTATTGGGAGAGCCCGGCAATGAGCAGTTCTTC. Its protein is CASSLLGEPGNEQFF. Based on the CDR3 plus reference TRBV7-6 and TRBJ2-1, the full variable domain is GAGVSQSPRYKVTKRGQDVALRCDPISGHVSLYWYRQALGQGPEFLTYFNYEAQQDKSGLPNDRFSAERPEGSISTLTIQRTEQRDSAMYRCASSLLGEPGNEQFFGPGTRLTVL.

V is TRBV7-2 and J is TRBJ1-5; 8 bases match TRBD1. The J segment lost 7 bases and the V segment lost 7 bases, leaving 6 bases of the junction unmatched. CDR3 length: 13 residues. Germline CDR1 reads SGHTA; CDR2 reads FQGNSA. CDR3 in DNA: TGTGCCAGCAACCAGGGGGCTGGCCAGCCCCAGCATTTT. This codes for CASNQGAGQPQHF.

DNA of the CDR3: TGTGCCTGTATTAACCCAGGGTCCTCCTACGAGCAGTACTTC. This sequence encodes CACINPGSSYEQYF. This chain joins TRBV30 and TRBJ2-7; tentatively, D is TRBD1 (5 bases). Per the germline V gene, CDR1 is GTSNPN and CDR2 is SVGIG (reference sequence). The ends were cut back, 6 bases at V and 0 bases at J, with 15 bases in the middle. The CDR3 runs to 14 residues.

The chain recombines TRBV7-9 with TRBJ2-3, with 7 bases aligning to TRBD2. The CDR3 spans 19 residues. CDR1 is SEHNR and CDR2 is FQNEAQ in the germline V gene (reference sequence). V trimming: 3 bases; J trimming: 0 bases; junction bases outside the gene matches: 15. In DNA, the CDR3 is TGTGCCAGCAGCTTCCCCTCAACGGGAGGCACCTTTAGCACAGATACGCAGTATTTT. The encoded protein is CASSFPSTGGTFSTDTQYF.

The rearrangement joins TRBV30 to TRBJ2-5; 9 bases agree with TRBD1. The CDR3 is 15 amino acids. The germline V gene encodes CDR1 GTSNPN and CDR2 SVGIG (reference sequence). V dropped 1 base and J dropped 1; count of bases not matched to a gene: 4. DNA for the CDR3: TGTGCCTGGAGTGCACAGGGGGCAGCCCAAGAGACCCAGTACTTC. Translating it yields CAWSAQGAAQETQYF.

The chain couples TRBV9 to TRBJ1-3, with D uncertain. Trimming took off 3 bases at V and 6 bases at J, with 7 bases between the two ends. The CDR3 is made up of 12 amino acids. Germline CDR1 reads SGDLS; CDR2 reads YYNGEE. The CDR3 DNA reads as TGTGCCAGCAGCGCTTCTTTAAACACCATATATTTT. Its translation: CASSASLNTIYF.

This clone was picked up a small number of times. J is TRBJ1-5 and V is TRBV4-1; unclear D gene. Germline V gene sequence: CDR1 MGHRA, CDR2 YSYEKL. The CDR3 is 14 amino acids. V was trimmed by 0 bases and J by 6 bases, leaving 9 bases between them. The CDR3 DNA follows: TGCGCCAGCAGCCAAGAGGGCTTTGGTCAGCCCCAGCATTTT. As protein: CASSQEGFGQPQHF.

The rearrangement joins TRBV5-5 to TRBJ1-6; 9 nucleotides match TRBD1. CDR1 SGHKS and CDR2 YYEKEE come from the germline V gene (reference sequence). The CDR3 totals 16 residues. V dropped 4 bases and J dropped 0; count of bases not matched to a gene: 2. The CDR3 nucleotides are TGTGCCAGCAGCCGGGGACAGGGCTCCTATAATTCACCCCTCCACTTT. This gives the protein CASSRGQGSYNSPLHF.

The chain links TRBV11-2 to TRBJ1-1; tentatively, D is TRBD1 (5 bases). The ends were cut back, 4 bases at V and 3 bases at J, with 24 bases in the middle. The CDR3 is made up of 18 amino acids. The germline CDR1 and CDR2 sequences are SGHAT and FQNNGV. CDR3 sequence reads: CASSSPWGVGIGDTEAFF. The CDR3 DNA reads TGTGCCAGCAGCTCTCCGTGGGGGGTCGGGATTGGGGACACTGAAGCTTTCTTT.

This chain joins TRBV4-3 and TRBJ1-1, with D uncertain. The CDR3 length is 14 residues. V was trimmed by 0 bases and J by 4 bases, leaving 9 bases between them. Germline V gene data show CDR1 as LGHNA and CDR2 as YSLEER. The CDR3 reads CASSQDRASTEAFF. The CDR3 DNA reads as TGCGCCAGCAGCCAAGATAGGGCTAGCACTGAAGCTTTCTTT.

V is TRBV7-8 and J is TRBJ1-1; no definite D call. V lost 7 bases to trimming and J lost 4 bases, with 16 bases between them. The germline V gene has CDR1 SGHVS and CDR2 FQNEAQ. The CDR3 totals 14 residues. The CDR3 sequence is CASTPQEWSTEAFF. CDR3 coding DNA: TGTGCCAGCACCCCGCAGGAATGGAGCACTGAAGCTTTCTTT.

CDR3 coding DNA: TGTGCCAGCAGTTTGGTAGCGAACACCGGGGAGCTGTTTTTT. This codes for CASSLVANTGELFF. This chain links TRBV28 with TRBJ2-2; D gene ambiguous. The V end lost 3 bases, the J end lost 0 bases, and 5 bases lay between the germline ends. This CDR3 has 14 amino acids. Looked up from germline, CDR1 is MDHEN and CDR2 is SYDVKM.

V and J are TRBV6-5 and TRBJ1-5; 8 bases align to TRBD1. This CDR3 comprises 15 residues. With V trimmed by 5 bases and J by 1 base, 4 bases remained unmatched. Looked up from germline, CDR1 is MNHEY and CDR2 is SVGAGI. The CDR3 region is CASSLTGESNQPQHF. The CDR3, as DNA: TGTGCCAGCAGTCTGACAGGGGAGAGCAATCAGCCCCAGCATTTT.

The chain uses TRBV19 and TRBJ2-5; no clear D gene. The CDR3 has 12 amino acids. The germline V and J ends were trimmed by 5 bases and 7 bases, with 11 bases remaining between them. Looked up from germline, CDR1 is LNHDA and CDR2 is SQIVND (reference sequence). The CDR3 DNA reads TGTGCCAGTAGTGTGGAAGTGGGGACCCAGTACTTC. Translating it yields CASSVEVGTQYF.

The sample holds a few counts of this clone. CDR3 in DNA: TGTGCCTGGAGTGTATTACAGGAAAATTCACCCCTCCACTTT. This encodes CAWSVLQENSPLHF. This rearrangement joins TRBV30 to TRBJ1-6, with a tentative D call TRBD1 (5 bases). V was pared by 0 bases and J by 7 bases, with 10 bases between. CDR1 and CDR2 (germline): GTSNPN, SVGIG (reference sequence). The length of the CDR3 is 14 residues. Together with reference TRBV30 and TRBJ1-6, the CDR3 gives the full variable domain: SQTIHQWPATLVQPVGSPLSLECTVEGTSNPNLYWYRQAAGRGLQLLFYSVGIGQISSEVPQNLSASRPQDRQFILSSKKLLLSDSGFYLCAWSVLQENSPLHFGNGTRLTVT.

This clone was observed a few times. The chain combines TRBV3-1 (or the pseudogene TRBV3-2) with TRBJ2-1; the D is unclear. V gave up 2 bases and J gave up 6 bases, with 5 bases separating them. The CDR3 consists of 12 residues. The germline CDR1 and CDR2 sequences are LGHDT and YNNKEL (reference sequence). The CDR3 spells CASSQRSNEQFF. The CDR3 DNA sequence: TGTGCCAGCAGCCAACGGAGCAATGAGCAGTTCTTC.

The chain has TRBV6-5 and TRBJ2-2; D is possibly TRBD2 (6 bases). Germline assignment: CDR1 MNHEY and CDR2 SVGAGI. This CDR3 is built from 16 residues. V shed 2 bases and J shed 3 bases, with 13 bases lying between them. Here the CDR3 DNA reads TGTGCCAGCAGTTACGCACCCCCGGGGGACACCGGGGAGCTGTTTTTT. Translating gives CASSYAPPGDTGELFF.

CDR3 DNA: TGTGCCAGCAGCTTAGAGCTGACAGCCAAAAACATTCAGTACTTC. Its protein product is CASSLELTAKNIQYF. The gene calls are TRBV5-4 and TRBJ2-4; no clear D gene. From germline, CDR1 is SGHNT and CDR2 YYREEE (reference sequence). CDR3 size: 15 residues. V lost 2 bases to trimming and J lost 0 bases, with 9 bases between them.

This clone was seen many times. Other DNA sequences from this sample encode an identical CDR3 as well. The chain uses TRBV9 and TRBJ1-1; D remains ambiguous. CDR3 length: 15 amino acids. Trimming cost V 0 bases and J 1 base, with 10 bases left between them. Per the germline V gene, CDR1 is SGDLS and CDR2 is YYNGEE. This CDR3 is CASSVGPGGNTEAFF. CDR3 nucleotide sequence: TGTGCCAGCAGCGTAGGTCCAGGAGGGAACACTGAAGCTTTCTTT.

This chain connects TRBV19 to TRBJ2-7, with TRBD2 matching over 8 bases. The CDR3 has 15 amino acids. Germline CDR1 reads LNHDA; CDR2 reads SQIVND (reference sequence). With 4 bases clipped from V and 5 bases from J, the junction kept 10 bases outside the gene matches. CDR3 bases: TGTGCCAGTAGTACCCCTAGCGGGCTAGCTGACGAGCAGTACTTC. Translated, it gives CASSTPSGLADEQYF.

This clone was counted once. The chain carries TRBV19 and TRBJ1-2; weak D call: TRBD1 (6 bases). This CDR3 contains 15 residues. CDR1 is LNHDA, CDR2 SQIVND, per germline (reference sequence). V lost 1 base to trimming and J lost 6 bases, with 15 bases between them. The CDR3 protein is CASSIGMGARDGYTF. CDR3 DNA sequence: TGTGCCAGTAGTATAGGGATGGGGGCACGGGATGGCTACACCTTC.

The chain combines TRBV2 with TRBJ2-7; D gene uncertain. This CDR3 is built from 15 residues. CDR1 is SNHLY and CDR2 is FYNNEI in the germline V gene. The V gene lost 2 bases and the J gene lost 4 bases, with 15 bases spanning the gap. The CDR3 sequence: CASSESRHGWYEQYF. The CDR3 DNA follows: TGTGCCAGCAGTGAATCCCGTCATGGTTGGTACGAGCAGTACTTC.

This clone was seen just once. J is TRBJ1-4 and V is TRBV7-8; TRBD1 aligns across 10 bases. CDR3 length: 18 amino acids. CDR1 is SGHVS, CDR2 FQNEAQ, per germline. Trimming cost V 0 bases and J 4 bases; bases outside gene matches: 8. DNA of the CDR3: TGTGCCAGCAGCTTAGCGTGGGGACAGGGGATGATTAATGAAAAACTGTTTTTT. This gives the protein CASSLAWGQGMINEKLFF.

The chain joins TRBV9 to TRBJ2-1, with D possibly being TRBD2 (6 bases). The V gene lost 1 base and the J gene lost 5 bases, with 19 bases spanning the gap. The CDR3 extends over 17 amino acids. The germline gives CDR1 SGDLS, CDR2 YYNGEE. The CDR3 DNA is TGTGCCAGCAGCGTACACGGTGGGGGTGGACTAAACAATGAGCAGTTCTTC. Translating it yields CASSVHGGGGLNNEQFF.

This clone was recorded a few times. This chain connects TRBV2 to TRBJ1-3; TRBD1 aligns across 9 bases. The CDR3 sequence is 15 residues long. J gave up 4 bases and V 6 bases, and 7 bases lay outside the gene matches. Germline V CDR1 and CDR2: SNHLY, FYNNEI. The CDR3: CASREQGAQGNTIYF. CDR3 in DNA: TGTGCCAGCAGGGAACAGGGGGCGCAGGGAAACACCATATATTTT. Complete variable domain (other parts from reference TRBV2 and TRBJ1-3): EPEVTQTPSHQVTQMGQEVILRCVPISNHLYFYWYRQILGQKVEFLVSFYNNEISEKSEIFDDQFSVERPDGSNFTLKIRSTKLEDSAMYFCASREQGAQGNTIYFGEGSWLTVV.

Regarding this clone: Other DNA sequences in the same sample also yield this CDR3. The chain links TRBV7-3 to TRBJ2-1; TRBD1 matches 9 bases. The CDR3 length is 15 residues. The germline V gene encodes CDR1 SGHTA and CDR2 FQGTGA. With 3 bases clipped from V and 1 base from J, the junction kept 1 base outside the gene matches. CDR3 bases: TGTGCCAGCAGCTTGGACAGGGGTTCCTACAATGAGCAGTTCTTC. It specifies CASSLDRGSYNEQFF.